This T cell receptor (beta chain) is from a study of cytomegalovirus exposure and HLA in healthy donors. General observations from the study: Rare sequences made up most TCRs, while some public TCRs were found in many donors. Reportedly, diagnosis of cytomegalovirus status by the classifier showed high specificity and sensitivity. Earlier results showed most TCR beta V segments being productive about 87% or about 30% of the time.

Worth noting for this clone: Its antigen is undetermined.

Primers for the PCR totalled 60 Vbeta and 13 Jbeta. Method: immunoSEQ multiplex PCR; TCRdb's copy keeps in-frame clones and lacks some. The table has 100,000 to 120,000 clones, about 80% seen once; the top ten hold approximately 8%. Trimming pared 4 bases from V and 5 bases from J, leaving 9 bases between. This CDR3 spans 12 amino acids. Looked up from germline, CDR1 is SGDLS and CDR2 is YYNGEE. Sequenced input: PBMCs. V usage is TRBV9 and J usage is TRBJ2-5, with no clear D. The clonotype comes from a man aged 40-49 years in good health and CMV-seropositive. The CDR3 loop is CASSYRFETQYF. CDR3 DNA sequence: TGTGCCAGCAGCTATCGGTTTGAGACCCAGTACTTC. Based on the CDR3 plus reference TRBV9 and TRBJ2-5, the full variable domain is DSGVTQTPKHLITATGQRVTLRCSPRSGDLSVYWYQQSLDQGLQFLIQYYNGEERAKGNILERFSAQQFPDLHSELNLSSLELGDSALYFCASSYRFETQYFGPGTRLLVL.